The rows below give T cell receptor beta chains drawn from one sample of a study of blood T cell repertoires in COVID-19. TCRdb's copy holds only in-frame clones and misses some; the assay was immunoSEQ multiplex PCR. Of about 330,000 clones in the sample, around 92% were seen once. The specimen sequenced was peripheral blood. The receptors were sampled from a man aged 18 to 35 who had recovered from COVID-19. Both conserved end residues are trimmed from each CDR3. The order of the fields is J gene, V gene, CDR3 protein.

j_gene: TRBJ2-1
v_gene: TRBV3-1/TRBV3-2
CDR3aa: ASSQGVGRGQNNEQF

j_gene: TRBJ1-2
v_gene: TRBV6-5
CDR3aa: ASSYLDRNYGYT

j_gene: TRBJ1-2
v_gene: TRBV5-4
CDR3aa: ASSLAGHVYGYT

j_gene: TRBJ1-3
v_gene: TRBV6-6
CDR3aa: ASILGLRNTIY

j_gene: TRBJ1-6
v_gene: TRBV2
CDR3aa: ASSPGGVSPLH

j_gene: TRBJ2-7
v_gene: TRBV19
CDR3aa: ASSITRDNYEQY

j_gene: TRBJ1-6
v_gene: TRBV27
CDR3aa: ASSLFRGSSYNSPLH

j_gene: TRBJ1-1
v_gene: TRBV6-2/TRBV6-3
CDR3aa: ASSYGALYEAF

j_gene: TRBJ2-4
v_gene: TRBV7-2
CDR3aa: ASSHGQDKNIQY

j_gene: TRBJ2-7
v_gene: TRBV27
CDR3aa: ASRFSGRDVGVYEQY

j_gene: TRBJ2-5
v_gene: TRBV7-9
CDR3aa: ASSPGGTPARETQY

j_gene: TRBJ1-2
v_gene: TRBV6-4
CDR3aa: ASREETGGAYGYT

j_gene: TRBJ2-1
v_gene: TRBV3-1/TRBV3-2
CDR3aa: ASSPYSGDSYNEQF

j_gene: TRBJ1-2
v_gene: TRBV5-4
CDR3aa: ASSLLDRGLNYGYT

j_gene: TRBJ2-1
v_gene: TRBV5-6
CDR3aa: ASSLQGSSYNEQF

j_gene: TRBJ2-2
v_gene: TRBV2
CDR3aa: ASRLGLGTGELF

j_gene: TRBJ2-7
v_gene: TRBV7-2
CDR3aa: ASSLTSGRVEQY

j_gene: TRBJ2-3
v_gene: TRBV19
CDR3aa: ASQRTSGSTDTQY

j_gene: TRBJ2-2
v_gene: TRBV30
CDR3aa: AWDGTGPGELF

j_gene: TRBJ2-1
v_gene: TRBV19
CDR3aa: ASSIGRGLVPHEQF

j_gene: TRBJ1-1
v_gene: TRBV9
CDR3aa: ASSGTGGAF

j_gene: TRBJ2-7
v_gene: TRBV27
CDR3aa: ASSPGTGNEQY

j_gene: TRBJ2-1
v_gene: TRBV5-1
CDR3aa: ASSSAPGTINEQF

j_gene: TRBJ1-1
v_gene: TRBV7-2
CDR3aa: ASSPSAGLNTEAF

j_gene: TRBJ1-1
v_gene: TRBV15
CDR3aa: ATSPRMGAEAF

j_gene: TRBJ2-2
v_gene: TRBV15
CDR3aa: ATHPGQVTGELF

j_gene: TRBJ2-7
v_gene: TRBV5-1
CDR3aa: ASSLRVSKDYEQY

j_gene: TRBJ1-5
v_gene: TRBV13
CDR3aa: ASSESRGTPNQPQH

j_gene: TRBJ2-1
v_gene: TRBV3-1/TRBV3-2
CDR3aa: ASGDSSYNEQF

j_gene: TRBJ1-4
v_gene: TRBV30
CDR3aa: ASRRAGDEKLF

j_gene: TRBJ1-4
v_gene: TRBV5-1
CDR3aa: ASSLAARATNEKLF

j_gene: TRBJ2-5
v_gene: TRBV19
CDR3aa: ASSISGWETQY

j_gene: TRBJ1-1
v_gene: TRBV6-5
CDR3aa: ASSYRGVAF

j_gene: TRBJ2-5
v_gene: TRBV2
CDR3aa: ASSGTAGETQY

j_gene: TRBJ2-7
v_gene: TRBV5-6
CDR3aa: ASSLEREVHEQY

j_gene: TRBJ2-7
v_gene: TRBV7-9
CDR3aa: ASSRGTSGSYEQY

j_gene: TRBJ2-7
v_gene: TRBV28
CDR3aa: ASSWAKQGYEQY

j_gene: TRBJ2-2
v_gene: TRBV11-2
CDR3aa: ASSLEGRNTGELF

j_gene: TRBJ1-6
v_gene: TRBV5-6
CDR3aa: ASSLGTGRSPLH

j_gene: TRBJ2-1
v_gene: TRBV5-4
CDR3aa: ASRLSGGSYNEQF

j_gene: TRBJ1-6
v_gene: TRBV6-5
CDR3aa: ASSPGLESPLH

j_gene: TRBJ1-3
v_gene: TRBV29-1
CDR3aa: SVDWTGTGNTIY

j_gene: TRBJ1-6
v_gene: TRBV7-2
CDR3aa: ASSPEQLSPLH

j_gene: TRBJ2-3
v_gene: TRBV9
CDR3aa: ASSVTEHPPDTQY

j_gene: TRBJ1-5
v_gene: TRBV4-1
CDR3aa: ASSQGGPERQPQH

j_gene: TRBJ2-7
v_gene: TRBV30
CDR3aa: AWSVDNYEQY

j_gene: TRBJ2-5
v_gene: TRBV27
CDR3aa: ASRKQGSSEETQY

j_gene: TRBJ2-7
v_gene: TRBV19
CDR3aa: ASSFAYEQY

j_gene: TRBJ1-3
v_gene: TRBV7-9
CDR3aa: ASDRQGASGNTIY

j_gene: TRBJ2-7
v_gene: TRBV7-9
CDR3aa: ASSGGREGEQY

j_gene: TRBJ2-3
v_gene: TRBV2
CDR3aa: ATRDRGRMDTQY

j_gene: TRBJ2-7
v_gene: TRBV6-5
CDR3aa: ASSYRNDRVSEQY